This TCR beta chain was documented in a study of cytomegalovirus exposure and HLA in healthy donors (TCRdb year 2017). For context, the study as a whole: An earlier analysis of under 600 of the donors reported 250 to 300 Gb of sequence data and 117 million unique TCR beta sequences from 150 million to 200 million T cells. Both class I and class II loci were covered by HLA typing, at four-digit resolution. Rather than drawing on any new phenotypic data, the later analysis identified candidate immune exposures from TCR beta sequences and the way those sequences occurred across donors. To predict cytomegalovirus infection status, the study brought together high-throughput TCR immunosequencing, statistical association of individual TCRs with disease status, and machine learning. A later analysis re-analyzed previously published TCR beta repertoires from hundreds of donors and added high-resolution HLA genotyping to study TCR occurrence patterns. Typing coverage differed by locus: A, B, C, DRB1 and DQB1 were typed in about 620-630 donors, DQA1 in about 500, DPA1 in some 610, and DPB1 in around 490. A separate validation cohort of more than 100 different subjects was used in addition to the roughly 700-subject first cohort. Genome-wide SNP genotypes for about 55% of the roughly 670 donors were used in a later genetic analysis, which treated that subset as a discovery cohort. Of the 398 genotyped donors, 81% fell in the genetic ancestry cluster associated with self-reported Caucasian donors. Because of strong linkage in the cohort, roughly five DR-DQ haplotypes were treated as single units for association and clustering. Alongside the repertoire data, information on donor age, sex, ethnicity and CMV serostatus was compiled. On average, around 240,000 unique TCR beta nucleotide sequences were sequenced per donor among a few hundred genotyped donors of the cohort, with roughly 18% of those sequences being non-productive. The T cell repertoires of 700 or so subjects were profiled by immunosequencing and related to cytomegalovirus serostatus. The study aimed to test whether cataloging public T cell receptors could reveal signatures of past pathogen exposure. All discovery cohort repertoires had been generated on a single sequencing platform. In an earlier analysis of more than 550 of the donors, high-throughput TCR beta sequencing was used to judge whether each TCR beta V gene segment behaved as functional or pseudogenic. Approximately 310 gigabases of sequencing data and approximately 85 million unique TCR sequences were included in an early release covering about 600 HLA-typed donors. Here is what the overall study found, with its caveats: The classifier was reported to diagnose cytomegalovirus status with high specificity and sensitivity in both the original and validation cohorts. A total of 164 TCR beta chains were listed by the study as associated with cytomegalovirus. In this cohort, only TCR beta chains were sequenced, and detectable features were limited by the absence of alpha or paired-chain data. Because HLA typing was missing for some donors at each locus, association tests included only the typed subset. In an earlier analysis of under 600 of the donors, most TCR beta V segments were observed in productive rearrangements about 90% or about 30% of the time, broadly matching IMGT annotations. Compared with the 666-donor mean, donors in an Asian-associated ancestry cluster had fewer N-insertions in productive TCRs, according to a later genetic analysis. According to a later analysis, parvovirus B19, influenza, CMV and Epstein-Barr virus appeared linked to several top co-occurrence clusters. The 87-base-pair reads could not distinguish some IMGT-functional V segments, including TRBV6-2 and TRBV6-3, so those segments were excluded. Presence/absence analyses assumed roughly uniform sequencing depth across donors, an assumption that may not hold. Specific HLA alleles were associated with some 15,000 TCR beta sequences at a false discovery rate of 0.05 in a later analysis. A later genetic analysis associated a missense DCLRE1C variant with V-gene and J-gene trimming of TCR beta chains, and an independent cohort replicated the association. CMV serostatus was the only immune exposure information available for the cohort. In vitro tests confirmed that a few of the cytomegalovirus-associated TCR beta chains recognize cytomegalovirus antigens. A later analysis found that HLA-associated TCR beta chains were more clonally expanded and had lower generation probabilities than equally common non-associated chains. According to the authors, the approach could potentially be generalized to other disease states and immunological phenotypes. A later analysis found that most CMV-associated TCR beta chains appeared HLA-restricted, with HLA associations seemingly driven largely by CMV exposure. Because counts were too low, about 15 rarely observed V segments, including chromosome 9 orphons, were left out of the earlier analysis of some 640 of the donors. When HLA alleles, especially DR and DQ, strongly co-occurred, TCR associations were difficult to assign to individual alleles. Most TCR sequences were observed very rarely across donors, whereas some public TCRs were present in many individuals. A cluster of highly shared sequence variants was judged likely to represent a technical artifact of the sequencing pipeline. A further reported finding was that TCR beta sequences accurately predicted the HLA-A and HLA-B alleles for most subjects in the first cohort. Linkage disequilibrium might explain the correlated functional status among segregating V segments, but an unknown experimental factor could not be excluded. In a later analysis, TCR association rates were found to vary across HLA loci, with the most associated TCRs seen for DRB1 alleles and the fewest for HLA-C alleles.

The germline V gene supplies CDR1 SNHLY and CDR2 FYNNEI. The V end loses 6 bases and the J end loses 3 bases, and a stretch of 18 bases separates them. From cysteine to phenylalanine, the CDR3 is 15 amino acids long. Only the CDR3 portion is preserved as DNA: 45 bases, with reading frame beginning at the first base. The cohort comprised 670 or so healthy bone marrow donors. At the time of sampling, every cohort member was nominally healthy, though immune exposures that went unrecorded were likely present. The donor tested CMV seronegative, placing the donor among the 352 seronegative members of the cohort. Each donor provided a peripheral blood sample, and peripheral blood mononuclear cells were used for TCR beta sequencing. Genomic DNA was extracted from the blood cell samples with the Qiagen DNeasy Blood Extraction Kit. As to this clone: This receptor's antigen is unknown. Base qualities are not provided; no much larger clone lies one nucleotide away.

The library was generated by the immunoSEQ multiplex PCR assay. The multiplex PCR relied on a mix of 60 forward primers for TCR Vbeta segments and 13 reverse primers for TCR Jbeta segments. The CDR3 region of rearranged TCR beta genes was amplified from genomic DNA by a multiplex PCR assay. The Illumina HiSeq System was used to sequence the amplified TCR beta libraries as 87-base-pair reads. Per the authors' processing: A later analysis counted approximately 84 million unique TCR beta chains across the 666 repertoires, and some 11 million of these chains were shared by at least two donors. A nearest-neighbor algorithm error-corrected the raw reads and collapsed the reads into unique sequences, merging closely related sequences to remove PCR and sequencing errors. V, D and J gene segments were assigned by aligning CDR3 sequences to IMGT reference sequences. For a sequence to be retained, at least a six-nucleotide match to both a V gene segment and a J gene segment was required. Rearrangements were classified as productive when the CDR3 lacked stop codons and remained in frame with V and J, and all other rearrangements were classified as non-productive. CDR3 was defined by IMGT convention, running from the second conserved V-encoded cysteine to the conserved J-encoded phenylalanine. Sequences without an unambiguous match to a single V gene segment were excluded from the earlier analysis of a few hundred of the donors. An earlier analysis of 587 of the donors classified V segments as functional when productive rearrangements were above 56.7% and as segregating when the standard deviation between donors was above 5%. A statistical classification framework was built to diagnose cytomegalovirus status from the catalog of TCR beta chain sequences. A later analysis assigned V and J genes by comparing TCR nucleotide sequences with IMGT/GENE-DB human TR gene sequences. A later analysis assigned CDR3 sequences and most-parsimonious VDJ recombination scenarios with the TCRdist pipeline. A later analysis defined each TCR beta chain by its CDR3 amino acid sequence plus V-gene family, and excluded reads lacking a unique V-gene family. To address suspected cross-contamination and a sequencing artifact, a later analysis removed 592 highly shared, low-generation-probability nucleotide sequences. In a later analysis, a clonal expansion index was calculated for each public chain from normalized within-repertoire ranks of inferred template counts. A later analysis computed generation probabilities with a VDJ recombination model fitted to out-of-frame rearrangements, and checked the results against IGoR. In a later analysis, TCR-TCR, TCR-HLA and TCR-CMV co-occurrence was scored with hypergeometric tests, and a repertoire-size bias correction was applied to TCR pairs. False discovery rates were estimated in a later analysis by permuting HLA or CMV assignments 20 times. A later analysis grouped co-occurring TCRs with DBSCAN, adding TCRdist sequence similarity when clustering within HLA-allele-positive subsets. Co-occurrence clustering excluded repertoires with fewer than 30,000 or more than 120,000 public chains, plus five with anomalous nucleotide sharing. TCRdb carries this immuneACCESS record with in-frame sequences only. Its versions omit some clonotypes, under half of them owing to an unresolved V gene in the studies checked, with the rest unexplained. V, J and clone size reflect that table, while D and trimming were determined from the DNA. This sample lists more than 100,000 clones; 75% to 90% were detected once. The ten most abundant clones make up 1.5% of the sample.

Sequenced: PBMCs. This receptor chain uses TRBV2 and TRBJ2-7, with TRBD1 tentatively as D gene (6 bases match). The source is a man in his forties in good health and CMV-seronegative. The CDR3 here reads CASSGVDRKNYEQYF. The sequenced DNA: TGTGCCAGCAGCGGGGTGGACAGAAAAAACTACGAGCAGTACTTC.